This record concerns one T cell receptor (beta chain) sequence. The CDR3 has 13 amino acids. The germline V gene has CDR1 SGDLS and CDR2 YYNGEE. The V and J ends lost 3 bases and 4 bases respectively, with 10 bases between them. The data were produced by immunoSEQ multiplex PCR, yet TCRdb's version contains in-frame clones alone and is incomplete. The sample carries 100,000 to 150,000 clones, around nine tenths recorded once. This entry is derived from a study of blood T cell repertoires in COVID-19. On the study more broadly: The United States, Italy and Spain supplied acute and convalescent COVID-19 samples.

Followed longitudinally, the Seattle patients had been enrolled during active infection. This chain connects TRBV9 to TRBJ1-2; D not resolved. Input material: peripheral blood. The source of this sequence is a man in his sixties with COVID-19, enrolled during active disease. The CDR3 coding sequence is TGTGCCAGCAGCGACAGAGAAAGCTATGGCTACACCTTC. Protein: CASSDRESYGYTF.